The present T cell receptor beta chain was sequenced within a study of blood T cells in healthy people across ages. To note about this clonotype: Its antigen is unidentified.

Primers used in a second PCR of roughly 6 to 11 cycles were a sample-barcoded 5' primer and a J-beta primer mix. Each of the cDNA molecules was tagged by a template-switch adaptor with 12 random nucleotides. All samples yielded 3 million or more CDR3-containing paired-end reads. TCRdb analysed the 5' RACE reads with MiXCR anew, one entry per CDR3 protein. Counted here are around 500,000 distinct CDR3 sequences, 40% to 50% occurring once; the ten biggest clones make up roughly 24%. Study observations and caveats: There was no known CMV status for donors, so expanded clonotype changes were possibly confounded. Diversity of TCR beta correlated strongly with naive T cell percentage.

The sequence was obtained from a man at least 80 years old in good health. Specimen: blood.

In DNA, the CDR3 is TGCGCCAGCAGCCGGACAGGGGGTCAAGAGACCCAGTACTTC. This translates into CASSRTGGQETQYF. V usage is TRBV4-3 and J usage is TRBJ2-5; 10 nucleotides match TRBD1. Germline trimming cut 4 bases from V and 2 bases from J; bases unmatched to any gene: 1. The germline CDR1 and CDR2 sequences are LGHNA and YSLEER. The CDR3 is 14 residues long.